The entry below gives a single T cell receptor (beta chain) sequence along with its context. What it recognizes is unknown. This sample is part of a study of naive and memory T cell subsets. Both TRBC1 and TRBC2 were covered by a beta constant-region primer of two equimolar oligonucleotides. Four rounds of PCR amplified the ligated cDNA using nested alpha and beta constant-region primers plus SP2. TCRdb used MiXCR to reprocess the UMI-ligation and nested PCR reads, holding one entry per CDR3 protein. The profile covers roughly 150,000 distinct CDR3 sequences, with 15% to 20% appearing a single time and more than 0.6% taken by the ten largest. Study-wide results and caveats: No ground truth validated the naive and memory repertoire findings. Naive repertoires, especially CD8, held a few larger clonotypes, possibly memory cells re-expressing CD45RA.

Cells stained for CD3, CD4, CD8, CD45RA and CD27 were sorted into four subsets. CDR1 and CDR2 from the germline V gene are SGHVS and FQNEAQ. V gave up 1 base and J gave up 1 base; unmatched junction bases: 2. The CDR3 totals 16 residues. The sequence derives from a human donor in good health. The chain couples TRBV7-8 to TRBJ2-1, with 9 bases that match TRBD2. Material: naive CD8+ T cells from blood. The CDR3 region is CASSLGGLASYNEQFF. The CDR3 DNA is TGTGCCAGCAGCTTAGGGGGACTAGCTTCCTACAATGAGCAGTTCTTC.